Each of the 11 T cell receptor beta chains below was sequenced from the same sample in a study of blood T cell repertoires in COVID-19. This table comes from immunoSEQ multiplex PCR, and its TCRdb copy is limited to in-frame clones, with some not included. The table lists about 400,000 clones, 80% to 90% of them singletons. Source material: peripheral blood. The receptors come from a woman between 25 and 40 years old with acute or convalescent COVID-19.

The genes are TRBV4-2 and TRBJ2-3, with D maybe TRBD2 (5 bases). V was pared by 1 base and J by 3 bases, with 8 bases between. CDR1 is LGHNA and CDR2 is YNFKEQ in the germline V gene. The CDR3 loop spans 14 amino acids. The CDR3 spells CASSQARGTDTQYF. In DNA, the CDR3 is TGTGCCAGCAGCCAAGCCCGGGGAACAGATACGCAGTATTTT.

The CDR3 spells CASSLSGLLAYEQYF. DNA for the CDR3: TGTGCCAGCAGCTTGAGTGGGTTACTAGCCTACGAGCAGTACTTC. V is TRBV5-6 and J is TRBJ2-7; TRBD2 might be the D (5 bases). CDR3 length: 15 amino acids. The V gene lost 1 base and the J gene lost 2 bases, with 13 bases spanning the gap. Germline V gene sequence: CDR1 SGHDT, CDR2 YYEEEE.

J is TRBJ1-5 and V is TRBV7-8, with D tentatively TRBD1 (6 bases). The ends were cut back, 3 bases at V and 7 bases at J, with 10 bases in the middle. This CDR3 comprises 13 residues. Germline CDR1 SGHVS, CDR2 FQNEAQ. The CDR3 sequence: CASSFTGIQPQHF. The DNA for the CDR3 is TGTGCCAGCAGCTTCACAGGGATACAGCCCCAGCATTTT.

The rearrangement links TRBV6-4 to TRBJ2-3, with 12 bases matching TRBD1. CDR1 is MRHNA and CDR2 is SNTAGT in the germline V gene. This CDR3 has 22 residues. With V trimmed by 0 bases and J by 0 bases, 16 bases remained unmatched. The CDR3 region has the DNA TGTGCCAGCAGTGACTCGAGATGGGACAGGGGGCGCGATGGGTCTAGCACAGATACGCAGTATTTT. Translated, it gives CASSDSRWDRGRDGSSTDTQYF.

The gene calls are TRBV2 and TRBJ1-2; 7 bases are a match to TRBD1. The V gene end was trimmed by 3 bases and the J gene end by 8 bases; junction bases not matched to a gene: 9. Looked up from germline, CDR1 is SNHLY and CDR2 is FYNNEI. The CDR3 is 14 amino acids. This chain's CDR3 is CASSDDRVVGGYTF. The CDR3 nucleotides read TGTGCCAGCAGTGATGACAGGGTAGTAGGGGGCTACACCTTC.

This clone was seen a few times. The chain joins TRBV25-1 to TRBJ1-6; 7 bases agree with TRBD1. V was clipped by 2 bases and J by 0 bases; unmatched bases: 7. CDR3 length: 18 residues. Germline V gene lookup returns CDR1 MGHDK and CDR2 SYGVNS. CDR3 sequence: CASSEGLGGSSYNSPLHF. Here the CDR3 DNA reads TGTGCCAGCAGTGAAGGGTTAGGGGGCAGCTCCTATAATTCACCCCTCCACTTT.

This chain uses TRBV5-4 with TRBJ2-7, with D uncertain. Trimming took off 3 bases at V and 5 bases at J, with 6 bases between the two ends. The CDR3 extends over 11 amino acids. The germline gives CDR1 SGHNT, CDR2 YYREEE (reference sequence). The chain's CDR3 is CASSSRDEQYF. For the CDR3, the DNA is TGTGCCAGCAGCTCCCGGGACGAGCAGTACTTC. Together with reference TRBV5-4 and TRBJ2-7, the CDR3 gives the full variable domain: ETGVTQSPTHLIKTRGQQVTLRCSSQSGHNTVSWYQQALGQGPQFIFQYYREEENGRGNFPPRFSGLQFPNYSSELNVNALELDDSALYLCASSSRDEQYFGPGTRLTVT.

The chain recombines TRBV7-3 with TRBJ2-3; tentatively, D is TRBD2 (6 bases). The CDR3 has 16 amino acids. V was pared by 5 bases and J by 5 bases, with 20 bases between. Germline V gene sequence: CDR1 SGHTA, CDR2 FQGTGA. The CDR3 protein is CASSAGLARAGDTQYF. DNA of the CDR3: TGTGCCAGCAGCGCGGGGCTAGCCCGAGCGGGAGATACGCAGTATTTT.

This clone has just one count. The chain employs TRBV5-6 and TRBJ2-3, with no clear D. The V and J ends lost 3 bases and 4 bases respectively, with 18 bases between them. The CDR3 is 16 residues long. The germline V gene has CDR1 SGHDT and CDR2 YYEEEE. CDR3 loop: CASSSLERREADTQYF. DNA for the CDR3: TGTGCCAGCAGCTCCTTAGAGCGACGAGAGGCAGATACGCAGTATTTT.

This clone is a singleton in its sample. The rearrangement uses TRBV19 and TRBJ1-5; D gene ambiguous. The germline V gene has CDR1 LNHDA and CDR2 SQIVND (reference sequence). This CDR3 region has 16 residues. The germline V and J ends were trimmed by 3 bases and 5 bases, with 17 bases remaining between them. The CDR3 is CASSIRLAAAHQPQHF. The CDR3 DNA sequence: TGTGCCAGTAGTATCAGGTTGGCAGCCGCGCATCAGCCCCAGCATTTT.

This clone has only a few counts. The chain joins TRBV10-3 to TRBJ1-3, with D possibly matching TRBD1 (6 bases). This CDR3 comprises 17 residues. The ends were cut back, 10 bases at V and 1 base at J, with 23 bases in the middle. The V gene's germline CDR1 is ENHRY and CDR2 SYGVKD. The chain's CDR3 is CATQGRGGEISGNTIYF. As DNA, the CDR3 is TGTGCCACCCAGGGTCGGGGGGGCGAAATTTCTGGAAACACCATATATTTT.